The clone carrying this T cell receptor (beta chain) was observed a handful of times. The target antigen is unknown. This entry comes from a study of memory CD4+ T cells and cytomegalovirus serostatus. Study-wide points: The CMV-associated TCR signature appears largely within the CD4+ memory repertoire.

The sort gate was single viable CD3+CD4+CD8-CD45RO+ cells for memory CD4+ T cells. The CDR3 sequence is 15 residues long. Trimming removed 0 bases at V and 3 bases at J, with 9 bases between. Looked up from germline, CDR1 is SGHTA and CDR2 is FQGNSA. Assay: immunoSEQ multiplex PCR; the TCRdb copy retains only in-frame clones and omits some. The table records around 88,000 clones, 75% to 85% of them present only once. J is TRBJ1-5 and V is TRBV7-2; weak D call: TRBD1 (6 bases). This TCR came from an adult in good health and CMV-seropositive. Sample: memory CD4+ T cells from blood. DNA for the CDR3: TGTGCCAGCAGCTTAGCGGGGGCTTCCAATCAGCCCCAGCATTTT. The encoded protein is CASSLAGASNQPQHF.